These 6 T cell receptor beta chains share one sample of origin, sequenced in a study of blood T cells in healthy people across ages. With a J-beta primer mix and a sample-barcoded 5' primer, a second PCR ran 7 to 11 cycles. TCRdb itself ran the 5' RACE reads through MiXCR, one entry per CDR3 protein. The sample lists roughly 800,000 distinct CDR3 sequences, nearly 60% occurring once. Sample: blood. The receptors were gathered from a man aged 25 to 40 in good health.

This chain connects TRBV6-2 or TRBV6-3 to TRBJ2-5; TRBD1 agrees at 7 bases. V lost 7 bases to trimming and J lost 1 base; unmatched junction nucleotides: 9. In germline, CDR1 is MNHEY, CDR2 SVGEGT. CDR3 length: 15 residues. This CDR3 reads CASKMDRSVQETQYF. The CDR3 bases are TGTGCCAGCAAGATGGACAGGTCGGTCCAAGAGACCCAGTACTTC.

The V gene is TRBV29-1, the J gene TRBJ2-7; D possibly corresponds to TRBD1 (6 bases). The closer fit of TRBJ2-5 to the DNA end suggests the J call may be wrong. The V gene's germline CDR1 is SQVTM and CDR2 ANQGSEA. The CDR3 spans 15 residues. The DNA for the CDR3 is TGCAGCGCCGTAAACCCATTACAGGGCTGGGAGACCCAGTACTTC. It is translated as CSAVNPLQGWETQYF.

This clonotype was detected only once. The CDR3, as DNA: TGTGCTAGTGGTTTGGGACTAGTCCATGAGCAGTTCTTC. Translating it yields CASGLGLVHEQFF. The chain is built from TRBV12-5 and TRBJ2-1; TRBD2 might be the D (6 bases). Trimming removed 1 base from V and 8 bases from J, with 9 bases in between. Germline V gene data show CDR1 as LGHNT and CDR2 as FRNRAP. This CDR3 has 13 residues.

The table lists this clonotype with many counts. The genes are TRBV12-3 or TRBV12-4 and TRBJ1-6; 8 bases agree with TRBD1. Losses at the gene ends were 3 bases for V and 10 bases for J; bases not matched to a gene: 5. This CDR3 is built from 14 residues. The CDR3 reads CASSFPGGNSPLHF. CDR3 nucleotides: TGTGCCAGCAGTTTCCCAGGGGGCAACTCACCCCTCCACTTT.

This clonotype appeared a few times. The chain uses TRBV6-4 and TRBJ2-3; 8 bases are shared with TRBD2. Germline assignment: CDR1 MRHNA and CDR2 SNTAGT. V gave up 6 bases and J gave up 4 bases; unmatched junction bases: 6. This CDR3 contains 14 residues. CDR3 region: CASSKAGEADTQYF. The CDR3 nucleotides are TGTGCCAGCAGCAAAGCGGGAGAGGCAGATACGCAGTATTTT.

This clonotype was seen more than once but under ten times. This rearrangement joins TRBV11-1 to TRBJ2-5; possibly TRBD1 for D (5 bases). In germline, CDR1 is SGHAT, CDR2 FQDESV (reference sequence). The germline V and J ends were trimmed by 4 bases and 3 bases, with 27 bases remaining between them. The CDR3 covers 19 residues. The CDR3 here is CASSSVRQIYAKVEETQYF. As DNA, the CDR3 is TGTGCCAGCAGCTCAGTGCGACAGATATATGCCAAGGTTGAAGAGACCCAGTACTTC.